Shown below are 28 T cell receptor beta chains from a single sample sequenced in a study of CD4+ T cells in melanoma. Assay: immunoSEQ multiplex PCR; the TCRdb copy retains only in-frame clones and omits some. The sample yields about 120,000 clones, about nine tenths seen once. Sequenced material: peripheral blood. These receptors were taken from a human donor with melanoma.

The CDR3 is CASSQDKSAVFSYEQYF. For the CDR3, the DNA is TGTGCCAGCAGCCAAGATAAATCGGCTGTCTTCTCCTACGAGCAGTACTTC. This rearrangement joins TRBV14 to TRBJ2-7; unclear D gene. This CDR3 spans 17 amino acids. Looked up from germline, CDR1 is SGHDN and CDR2 is FVKESK. V lost 0 bases and J lost 0, with 15 bases in between.

This clone occurred once. The chain carries TRBV5-6 and TRBJ2-1; 8 nucleotides line up with TRBD2. This CDR3 has 15 amino acids. The junction had 9 bases not matched to a gene; V was cut back by 0 bases and J by 10 bases. Germline-derived CDR1 and CDR2 are SGHDT and YYEEEE. The chain's CDR3 is CASSLVPQGGGEQFF. The DNA for the CDR3 is TGTGCCAGCAGCTTGGTACCGCAGGGCGGGGGGGAGCAGTTCTTC.

The chain couples TRBV27 to TRBJ2-1; possibly TRBD2 for D (7 bases). Germline V CDR1 and CDR2: MNHEY, SMNVEV (reference sequence). V gave up 6 bases and J gave up 1 base, with 13 bases separating them. The CDR3 totals 15 residues. Here the CDR3 reads CASRLGGDSYNEQFF. In DNA, the CDR3 is TGTGCCAGCAGGTTAGGGGGGGATTCCTACAATGAGCAGTTCTTC.

The chain is built from TRBV29-1 and TRBJ2-2, with 7 bases identical to TRBD1. CDR3 length: 16 residues. Germline values: CDR1 SQVTM, CDR2 ANQGSEA. V dropped 6 bases and J dropped 0; count of bases not matched to a gene: 10. CDR3 DNA: TGCAGCGTGGAACTATGGCAGGGGGCGAACACCGGGGAGCTGTTTTTT. Encoded protein: CSVELWQGANTGELFF.

The rearrangement links TRBV10-3 to TRBJ2-5; D unclear. V lost 2 bases and J lost 4, with 5 bases in between. This CDR3 contains 12 residues. Germline V gives CDR1 ENHRY, CDR2 SYGVKD. CDR3 DNA sequence: TGTGCCATCAGTGAGGGTACAGAGACCCAGTACTTC. Its translation is CAISEGTETQYF.

The chain recombines TRBV5-1 with TRBJ1-6; TRBD1 might be the D (6 bases). CDR3 length: 16 residues. Trimming stripped 1 base from V and 0 bases from J, with 8 bases between. Germline CDR1 and CDR2: SGHRS and YFSETQ. CDR3 sequence: CASSLTGSSYNSPLHF. For the CDR3, the DNA is TGCGCCAGCAGCTTGACAGGGAGCTCCTATAATTCACCCCTCCACTTT.

V gene TRBV5-1 combines with J gene TRBJ2-7; D possibly uses TRBD1 or TRBD2 (5 bases each). CDR1 is SGHRS, CDR2 YFSETQ, per germline. The germline V and J ends were trimmed by 4 bases and 5 bases, with 16 bases remaining between them. CDR3 length: 14 amino acids. The CDR3 DNA follows: TGCGCCAGCAGCGGGGGAAAAAGTGGCCACGAGCAGTACTTC. It is translated as CASSGGKSGHEQYF.

The rearrangement joins TRBV15 to TRBJ1-5, with no clear D. Germline-derived CDR1 and CDR2 are LNHNV and YYDKDF (reference sequence). The CDR3 is made up of 17 amino acids. V was trimmed by 0 bases and J by 0 bases, leaving 12 bases between them. CDR3 DNA: TGTGCCACCAGCAGAGATTTTCGGCCCTATAGCAATCAGCCCCAGCATTTT. Its translation is CATSRDFRPYSNQPQHF.

The CDR3 here is CASSQEVSGSETQYF. CDR3 in DNA: TGTGCCAGCAGCCAGGAGGTTAGCGGGAGTGAGACCCAGTACTTC. The chain links TRBV5-6 to TRBJ2-5, with 9 bases matching TRBD2. The CDR3 is made up of 15 amino acids. The germline V gene has CDR1 SGHDT and CDR2 YYEEEE. V shed 4 bases, J shed 5 bases, and the junction held 9 bases outside the gene matches.

The table lists this clone with a count of one. For the CDR3, the DNA is TGCAGCTTGGGACAGGGAAGCTTCAATGAGCAGTTCTTC. Its translation is CSLGQGSFNEQFF. The V call is TRBV29-1, the J call TRBJ2-1; 9 nucleotides match TRBD1. Trimming at V came to 8 bases and at J to 6 bases, leaving 8 bases not matched to a gene. Per the germline V gene, CDR1 is SQVTM and CDR2 is ANQGSEA. There are 13 residues in the CDR3.

V usage is TRBV5-1 and J usage is TRBJ2-7; 9 nucleotides agree with TRBD1. CDR1 and CDR2 (germline): SGHRS, YFSETQ. The junction had 5 bases not matched to a gene; V was cut back by 7 bases and J by 0 bases. The CDR3 consists of 14 residues. The CDR3 loop is CASRGTGTSYEQYF. In DNA, the CDR3 is TGCGCCAGCCGAGGGACAGGGACCTCCTACGAGCAGTACTTC.

V is TRBV7-3 and J is TRBJ2-7, with unresolved D. The V and J ends lost 5 bases and 7 bases respectively, with 6 bases between them. Germline loops: CDR1 SGHTA, CDR2 FQGTGA. The CDR3 runs to 10 residues. The CDR3 DNA follows: TGTGCCAGCAGCCTGTCGGAGCAGTACTTC. Translation: CASSLSEQYF.

This chain links TRBV2 with TRBJ1-6, with a possible D match to TRBD1 (5 bases). Germline V CDR1 and CDR2: SNHLY, FYNNEI. Trimming took 4 bases from V and 9 from J, leaving 19 bases between them. The CDR3 has 16 residues. The CDR3 loop reads CASSGAHLQGGSPLHF. DNA of the CDR3: TGTGCCAGCAGTGGCGCCCACCTCCAGGGTGGTTCACCCCTCCACTTT.

V and J are TRBV27 and TRBJ2-1; D may correspond to TRBD1 or TRBD2 (5 bases each). This CDR3 region has 13 residues. Germline V CDR1 and CDR2: MNHEY, SMNVEV (reference sequence). Trimming removed 0 bases at V and 10 bases at J, with 10 bases between. CDR3 amino acids: CASSLSGDGEQFF. DNA for the CDR3: TGTGCCAGCAGTTTATCAGGGGACGGAGAGCAGTTCTTC.

This chain connects TRBV7-9 to TRBJ2-7, with TRBD1 matching over 7 bases. J was trimmed by 6 bases and V by 10 bases; bases with no gene match: 6. Per germline, CDR1 SEHNR and CDR2 FQNEAQ (reference sequence). The CDR3 contains 11 residues. The CDR3 DNA reads as TGTGCCACCCGACAGGGAAGCGAGCAGTACTTC. Encoded protein: CATRQGSEQYF. The variable domain in full, with the rest retrieved from reference TRBV7-9 and TRBJ2-7, is DTGVSQNPRHKITKRGQNVTFRCDPISEHNRLYWYRQTLGQGPEFLTYFQNEAQLEKSRLLSDRFSAERPKGSFSTLEIQRTEQGDSAMYLCATRQGSEQYFGPGTRLTVT.

The chain joins TRBV7-2 to TRBJ2-2, with TRBD2 as a possible D gene (7 bases). The V end was cut by 5 bases, the J end by 4 bases, with 17 bases between. Germline CDR1 and CDR2: SGHTA and FQGNSA. The CDR3 runs to 16 residues. CDR3 protein: CASSRDRGATTGELFF. CDR3 nucleotide sequence: TGTGCCAGCAGCCGAGACCGGGGGGCTACCACCGGGGAGCTGTTTTTT. The full variable domain, its missing parts supplied by reference TRBV7-2 and TRBJ2-2, is GAGVSQSPSNKVTEKGKDVELRCDPISGHTALYWYRQSLGQGLEFLIYFQGNSAPDKSGLPSDRFSAERTGGSVSTLTIQRTQQEDSAVYLCASSRDRGATTGELFFGEGSRLTVL.

This clone was observed a few times. This rearrangement joins TRBV5-6 to TRBJ1-5; possible D gene TRBD1, 6 bases. This CDR3 comprises 15 residues. V was clipped by 2 bases and J by 4 bases, with 13 bases between them. Germline CDR1 is SGHDT and CDR2 is YYEEEE. CDR3 sequence reads: CASSFRFQGNQPQHF. CDR3 in DNA: TGTGCCAGCAGCTTTCGCTTCCAGGGGAATCAGCCCCAGCATTTT.

The chain has TRBV7-9 and TRBJ1-5; 9 nucleotides match TRBD1. Losses at the gene ends were 3 bases for V and 0 bases for J; bases not matched to a gene: 6. The germline V gene encodes CDR1 SEHNR and CDR2 FQNEAQ (reference sequence). The CDR3 consists of 17 residues. The DNA of the CDR3 is TGTGCCAGCAGCTTGATCGGGACAGGGATTAGCAATCAGCCCCAGCATTTT. Its protein is CASSLIGTGISNQPQHF.

This chain links TRBV5-4 with TRBJ1-3; maybe TRBD1 (5 bases). V lost 4 bases to trimming and J lost 4 bases, with 12 bases between them. The CDR3 runs to 14 residues. Germline V gene lookup returns CDR1 SGHNT and CDR2 YYREEE (reference sequence). The CDR3 DNA follows: TGTGCCAGCAGCGTAGACAGTAAGGGAAACACCATATATTTT. Protein product: CASSVDSKGNTIYF.

V gene TRBV19 combines with J gene TRBJ2-2; TRBD1 aligns across 7 bases. V shed 5 bases and J 2 bases; nucleotides not matched to a gene: 5. There are 15 residues in the CDR3. The germline CDR1 and CDR2 sequences are LNHDA and SQIVND (reference sequence). The CDR3 nucleotides are TGTGCCAGTAGTCCTCGGGACAGAAACACCGGGGAGCTGTTTTTT. Its translation is CASSPRDRNTGELFF.

This chain joins TRBV28 and TRBJ1-2, with D unresolved. The CDR3 contains 12 residues. Germline CDR1 and CDR2: MDHEN and SYDVKM. Trimming stripped 6 bases from V and 1 base from J, with 6 bases between. The chain's CDR3 is CASSGVNYGYTF. CDR3 DNA: TGTGCCAGCAGCGGGGTTAACTATGGCTACACCTTC.

The rearrangement uses TRBV19 and TRBJ2-2, with 7 nucleotides matching TRBD2. V gave up 0 bases and J gave up 5 bases; unmatched junction bases: 6. CDR3 length equals 16 residues. Per the germline V gene, CDR1 is LNHDA and CDR2 is SQIVND (reference sequence). Here the CDR3 reads CASSIENGRRTGELFF. The CDR3 bases are TGTGCCAGTAGTATAGAAAACGGGAGGAGAACCGGGGAGCTGTTTTTT.

The chain uses TRBV6-4 and TRBJ1-1; D is unresolved. The V end lost 5 bases, the J end lost 0 bases, and 13 bases lay between the germline ends. The germline gives CDR1 MRHNA, CDR2 SNTAGT. This CDR3 contains 15 residues. The CDR3 DNA follows: TGTGCCAGCAGTTCTCAACTGGGGTTGAACACTGAAGCTTTCTTT. Translating it yields CASSSQLGLNTEAFF.

The chain has TRBV18 and TRBJ1-6; D gene uncertain. Germline values: CDR1 KGHSH, CDR2 LQKENI. V was shortened by 3 bases and J by 8 bases, with 11 bases between the two germline ends. The CDR3 sequence is 14 residues long. CDR3 nucleotides: TGTGCCAGCTCACCCGGCCGTAGAGATTCACCCCTCCACTTT. It codes for CASSPGRRDSPLHF.

CDR3 residues: CASSLWGTLNTEAFF. The CDR3 nucleotides are TGTGCCAGCAGTTTATGGGGGACCTTGAACACTGAAGCTTTCTTT. The chain uses TRBV28 and TRBJ1-1, with D perhaps matching TRBD1 (5 bases). The CDR3 length is 15 residues. Germline V gene sequence: CDR1 MDHEN, CDR2 SYDVKM. V dropped 0 bases and J dropped 0 bases, with 8 bases sitting between them.

Here the CDR3 reads CASSENPPAVYNEQFF. The CDR3 DNA reads TGTGCCAGCAGTGAAAACCCTCCCGCGGTATACAATGAGCAGTTCTTC. The chain employs TRBV2 and TRBJ2-1; D is unresolved. Germline-derived CDR1 and CDR2 are SNHLY and FYNNEI. V was cut by 2 bases and J by 4 bases, with 15 bases left in between. The CDR3 is made up of 16 amino acids.

The V and J genes are TRBV28 and TRBJ2-5; 10 nucleotides line up with TRBD1. V lost 5 bases and J lost 3; bases outside the gene matches: 15. The CDR3 length is 18 residues. CDR1 is MDHEN, CDR2 SYDVKM, per germline. CDR3 loop: CASSLPNPAGTGEETQYF. The DNA of the CDR3 is TGTGCCAGCAGTCTCCCCAATCCGGCCGGGACAGGGGAAGAGACCCAGTACTTC. Combining the CDR3 with reference TRBV28 and TRBJ2-5 gives the whole variable domain DVKVTQSSRYLVKRTGEKVFLECVQDMDHENMFWYRQDPGLGLRLIYFSYDVKMKEKGDIPEGYSVSREKKERFSLILESASTNQTSMYLCASSLPNPAGTGEETQYFGPGTRLLVL.

This rearrangement joins TRBV6-5 to TRBJ2-3; the D is unclear. This CDR3 spans 11 amino acids. Trimming left V 4 bases short and J 5 bases short, with 4 bases between. Germline assignment: CDR1 MNHEY and CDR2 SVGAGI. CDR3: CASSWGDTQYF. The CDR3 DNA follows: TGTGCCAGCAGTTGGGGAGATACGCAGTATTTT.